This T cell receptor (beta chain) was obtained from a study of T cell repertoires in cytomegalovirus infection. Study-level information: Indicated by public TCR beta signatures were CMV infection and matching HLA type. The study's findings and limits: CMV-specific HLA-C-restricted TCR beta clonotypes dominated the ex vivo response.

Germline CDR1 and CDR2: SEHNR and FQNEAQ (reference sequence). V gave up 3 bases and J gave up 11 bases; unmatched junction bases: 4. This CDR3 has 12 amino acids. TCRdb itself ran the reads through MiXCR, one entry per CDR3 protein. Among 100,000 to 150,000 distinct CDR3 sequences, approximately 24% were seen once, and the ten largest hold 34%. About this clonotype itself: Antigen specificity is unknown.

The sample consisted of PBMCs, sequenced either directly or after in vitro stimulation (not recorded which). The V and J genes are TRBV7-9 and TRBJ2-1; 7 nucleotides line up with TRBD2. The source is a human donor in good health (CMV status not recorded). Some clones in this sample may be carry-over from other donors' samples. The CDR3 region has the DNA TGTGCCAGCAGCTTGGGGGGGAGTCAGCAGTTCTTC. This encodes CASSLGGSQQFF.